This TCR beta chain originates from a study of T cells after yellow fever vaccination. Study conclusions and caveats: The secondary response peaked faster, at day 5 versus 15, but was weaker.

V dropped 0 bases and J dropped 4 bases, with 16 bases sitting between them. The germline gives CDR1 MGHRA, CDR2 YSYEKL. The CDR3 runs 17 residues. TCRdb reanalysed the 5' RACE reads using MiXCR and keeps one entry per CDR3 protein. In the table there are some 160,000 distinct CDR3 sequences, over 7% of which are singletons. In this sample, this clonotype turned up a few times. Its antigen is not known. The clonotype was recovered from a young man who received the YFV17D yellow fever vaccine. This specimen was CD8+ T cells sorted from PBMCs, taken 45 days after the yellow fever booster vaccination. The chain is built from TRBV4-1 and TRBJ2-1; no definite D call. In nucleotides, the CDR3 is TGCGCCAGCAGCCAAGATCAAGGTCAAAGCTATTACAATGAGCAGTTCTTC. It translates to CASSQDQGQSYYNEQFF.